Below, 15 T cell receptor beta chains from the same sample are listed, as sequenced in a study of blood T cell repertoires in COVID-19. Using immunoSEQ multiplex PCR, the repertoire was profiled, and TCRdb retains in-frame clones only, with some absent. The data hold tens of thousands of clones, with about 86% observed a single time. The source material was peripheral blood. The receptor set was obtained from a woman aged 60-75 years with COVID-19, enrolled during active disease.

The rearrangement links TRBV28 to TRBJ1-1; D is ambiguous. This CDR3 contains 15 residues. Trimming stripped 2 bases from V and 0 bases from J, with 10 bases between. Germline values: CDR1 MDHEN, CDR2 SYDVKM. This CDR3 is CASSLLSAVNTEAFF. CDR3 bases: TGTGCCAGCAGTTTACTATCGGCGGTGAACACTGAAGCTTTCTTT. Variable domain in full (rest from reference TRBV28 and TRBJ1-1): DVKVTQSSRYLVKRTGEKVFLECVQDMDHENMFWYRQDPGLGLRLIYFSYDVKMKEKGDIPEGYSVSREKKERFSLILESASTNQTSMYLCASSLLSAVNTEAFFGQGTRLTVV.

The V gene is TRBV4-1, the J gene TRBJ1-1; no reliable D call. Germline assignment: CDR1 MGHRA and CDR2 YSYEKL. The CDR3 sequence is 14 residues long. The V end was cut by 1 base, the J end by 1 base, with 7 bases between. CDR3 bases: TGCGCCAGCAGCCAAGTTGAGGGGAACACTGAAGCTTTCTTT. It codes for CASSQVEGNTEAFF.

V usage is TRBV28 and J usage is TRBJ2-7; D gene ambiguous. V was trimmed by 5 bases and J by 0 bases, leaving 14 bases between them. The CDR3 has 15 amino acids. From germline, CDR1 is MDHEN and CDR2 SYDVKM. In nucleotides, the CDR3 is TGTGCCAGCAGTAACCTGGCGGAAAGCTCCTACGAGCAGTACTTC. It yields the protein CASSNLAESSYEQYF. Variable domain in full (rest from reference TRBV28 and TRBJ2-7): DVKVTQSSRYLVKRTGEKVFLECVQDMDHENMFWYRQDPGLGLRLIYFSYDVKMKEKGDIPEGYSVSREKKERFSLILESASTNQTSMYLCASSNLAESSYEQYFGPGTRLTVT.

The chain employs TRBV2 and TRBJ1-5, with D possibly TRBD1 on 6 matching bases. Trimming left V 6 bases short and J 8 bases short, with 17 bases between. The CDR3 consists of 14 residues. Per germline, CDR1 SNHLY and CDR2 FYNNEI. CDR3 bases: TGTGCCAGCAGAATATTCCGGGACACTGAGCCCCAGCATTTT. This codes for CASRIFRDTEPQHF.

This rearrangement joins TRBV4-1 to TRBJ2-5, with D tentatively TRBD2 (6 bases). This CDR3 contains 15 residues. From germline, CDR1 is MGHRA and CDR2 YSYEKL. V was trimmed by 4 bases and J by 2 bases, leaving 14 bases between them. The CDR3 nucleotides are TGCGCCAGCAGCCTCGGGAGCCAATATCAAGAGACCCAGTACTTC. It yields the protein CASSLGSQYQETQYF.

The rearrangement links TRBV6-5 to TRBJ2-7; D may be TRBD1 (5 bases). CDR3 length equals 13 residues. V lost 7 bases and J 9 bases, leaving 19 bases between the germline ends. Germline CDR1 is MNHEY and CDR2 is SVGAGI. The CDR3: CASIPRSGNGQYF. CDR3 coding DNA: TGTGCCAGCATTCCACGGTCAGGGAACGGGCAGTACTTC.

V usage is TRBV28 and J usage is TRBJ1-4; D gene uncertain. The CDR3 has 15 residues. Trimming left V 3 bases short and J 1 base short, with 9 bases between. Germline V gene sequence: CDR1 MDHEN, CDR2 SYDVKM. CDR3 coding DNA: TGTGCCAGCAGTTTGGCGGGGAAAACTAATGAAAAACTGTTTTTT. Protein: CASSLAGKTNEKLFF.

This clone occurred once. The chain joins TRBV21-1 to TRBJ2-1; TRBD2 is taken as the D call from the table, unchecked against the DNA. TRBV21-1 is a listed pseudogene. This CDR3 is built from 12 residues. DNA for the CDR3: TGTGCCAGCAGGACTATTTACAATGAGCAGTTCTTC. This sequence encodes CASRTIYNEQFF.

The chain employs TRBV2 and TRBJ2-7; TRBD2 aligns across 12 bases. The length of the CDR3 is 18 residues. Trimming removed 6 bases from V and 4 bases from J; junction bases left unmatched: 16. CDR1 SNHLY and CDR2 FYNNEI come from the germline V gene. The CDR3 spells CASRASPRASGRGYEQYF. CDR3 bases: TGTGCCAGCAGAGCCTCCCCTCGGGCTAGCGGGAGGGGATACGAGCAGTACTTC.

V is TRBV6-5 and J is TRBJ1-2, with unresolved D. V lost 7 bases and J 6 bases, leaving 15 bases between the germline ends. Germline assignment: CDR1 MNHEY and CDR2 SVGAGI. The CDR3 is 13 amino acids. Here the CDR3 DNA reads TGTGCCAGCACCCCCTTGTGGAGGGATGGCTACACCTTC. Its protein is CASTPLWRDGYTF.

V and J are TRBV28 and TRBJ2-7; tentatively, D is TRBD1 (5 bases). The germline V gene has CDR1 MDHEN and CDR2 SYDVKM. V was cut by 6 bases and J by 2 bases, with 17 bases left in between. The CDR3 totals 15 residues. CDR3 protein: CASRVGQIGAYEQYF. The CDR3 bases are TGTGCCAGCAGGGTGGGGCAAATCGGCGCCTACGAGCAGTACTTC.

The chain couples TRBV27 to TRBJ2-7, with TRBD2 matching over 8 bases. This CDR3 spans 12 amino acids. V gave up 7 bases and J gave up 5 bases; unmatched junction bases: 4. From germline, CDR1 is MNHEY and CDR2 SMNVEV (reference sequence). Written as DNA, the CDR3 is TGTGCCAGCAAAAAGCGGGAGCACGAGCAGTACTTC. Protein: CASKKREHEQYF.

This chain connects TRBV9 to TRBJ1-4, with 7 bases aligning to TRBD1. In germline, CDR1 is SGDLS, CDR2 YYNGEE. CDR3 length equals 14 residues. V shed 3 bases, J shed 7 bases, and the junction held 6 bases outside the gene matches. CDR3 DNA: TGTGCCAGCAGCGGAGCAGGGGGAGGTGAAAAACTGTTTTTT. Its protein is CASSGAGGGEKLFF. The full variable domain, its missing parts supplied by reference TRBV9 and TRBJ1-4, is DSGVTQTPKHLITATGQRVTLRCSPRSGDLSVYWYQQSLDQGLQFLIQYYNGEERAKGNILERFSAQQFPDLHSELNLSSLELGDSALYFCASSGAGGGEKLFFGSGTQLSVL.

CDR3 in amino acids: CSVQRTSGTDTQYF. CDR3 in DNA: TGCAGCGTCCAACGGACTAGCGGTACAGATACGCAGTATTTT. This chain uses TRBV29-1 with TRBJ2-3; 10 bases match TRBD2. V trimming: 6 bases; J trimming: 3 bases; junction bases outside the gene matches: 6. This CDR3 comprises 14 residues. Germline-derived CDR1 and CDR2 are SQVTM and ANQGSEA.

The chain has TRBV5-6 and TRBJ2-7, with 7 bases aligning to TRBD2. Germline V gene lookup returns CDR1 SGHDT and CDR2 YYEEEE. This CDR3 contains 14 residues. The V segment lost 4 bases and the J segment 4 bases; nucleotides outside the gene matches: 8. In DNA form, the CDR3 reads TGTGCCAGCAGCAGAAGCGGGACTCGGTACGAGCAGTACTTC. It translates to CASSRSGTRYEQYF.